Shown below are 19 T cell receptor beta chains from a single sample sequenced in a study of a mutant IDH1 vaccine in newly diagnosed glioma. The method was immunoSEQ multiplex PCR; TCRdb's version includes in-frame clones alone and lacks a portion of them. The repertoire holds roughly 50,000 clones, around 82% seen once, with about 3.1% in the top ten. Time point defined: week 5, during vaccination. In the vaccine, a single dose held 300 ug of the mutant IDH1 20-mer peptide, along with topical imiquimod. These receptors' targets are unknown. This specimen consisted of PBMCs, obtained from a glioma patient whose treatment included an IDH1 peptide vaccine. The origin of the receptors is a woman aged 18-35 years with glioma. Some clones in this sample may be carry-over from other donors' samples.

This clone was observed a handful of times. This chain links TRBV13 with TRBJ1-5; weak D call: TRBD1 (5 bases). CDR3 size: 15 residues. Germline CDR1 is PRHDT and CDR2 is FYEKMQ (reference sequence). The V and J ends lost 5 bases and 4 bases respectively, with 15 bases between them. The CDR3 DNA reads as TGTGCCAGCAGCCTCGCCGGGGCAACTAATCAGCCCCAGCATTTT. Translated: CASSLAGATNQPQHF. Together with reference TRBV13 and TRBJ1-5, the CDR3 gives the full variable domain: AAGVIQSPRHLIKEKRETATLKCYPIPRHDTVYWYQQGPGQDPQFLISFYEKMQSDKGSIPDRFSAQQFSDYHSELNMSSLELGDSALYFCASSLAGATNQPQHFGDGTRLSIL.

This clone was detected once. In DNA, the CDR3 is TGTGCCAGTAGTATAGATCTGGACTATGGCTACACCTTC. Its protein product is CASSIDLDYGYTF. V gene TRBV19 combines with J gene TRBJ1-2, with no clear D. V gave up 0 bases and J gave up 3 bases, with 5 bases separating them. The CDR3 sequence is 13 residues long. CDR1 LNHDA and CDR2 SQIVND come from the germline V gene (reference sequence).

The chain has TRBV27 and TRBJ1-2; no definite D call. The ends were cut back, 7 bases at V and 6 bases at J, with 15 bases in the middle. This CDR3 has 13 amino acids. The germline CDR1 and CDR2 sequences are MNHEY and SMNVEV (reference sequence). The CDR3 DNA sequence: TGTGCCAGCAAGCCTATCGCGGGTCATGGCTACACCTTC. This sequence encodes CASKPIAGHGYTF.

This clone was counted only a few times. This chain uses TRBV6-5 with TRBJ1-2; TRBD1 is a possible D gene (6 bases). CDR1 MNHEY and CDR2 SVGAGI come from the germline V gene. The CDR3 is 14 amino acids. V lost 5 bases to trimming and J lost 7 bases, with 17 bases between them. The CDR3 is CASSPPQEGGGYTF. DNA of the CDR3: TGTGCCAGCAGTCCCCCCCAGGAGGGGGGTGGCTACACCTTC.

A word on this clone: Compared with germline, one end of the junction differs, possibly owing to a read error. This rearrangement joins TRBV7-7 to TRBJ2-7; either TRBD1 or TRBD2 may supply D (5 bases each). Germline V lookup: CDR1 SSHAT, CDR2 FNYEAQ (reference sequence). CDR3 length: 16 amino acids. The CDR3 DNA sequence: TGTGCTAGCAGCTTAGTAGGGGTGGGACGATCCTACGAGCAGTACTTC. This sequence encodes CASSLVGVGRSYEQYF.

The chain combines TRBV6-4 with TRBJ1-2, with TRBD1 as a possible D gene (6 bases). The CDR3 totals 14 residues. Between the trimmed V and J ends, which lost 4 bases and 9 bases, there was a span of 18 bases. Per the germline V gene, CDR1 is MRHNA and CDR2 is SNTAGT. The CDR3 is CASSVQSGGNSYTF. For the CDR3, the DNA is TGTGCCAGCAGTGTCCAGAGTGGGGGCAATAGCTACACCTTC.

This chain uses TRBV4-3 with TRBJ1-4, with D uncertain. Germline V CDR1 and CDR2: LGHNA, YSLEER. V was cut by 0 bases and J by 5 bases, with 10 bases left in between. This CDR3 region has 15 residues. CDR3 DNA: TGCGCCAGCAGCCAAGATCGGGGTTCGAATGAAAAACTGTTTTTT. Its protein product is CASSQDRGSNEKLFF.

The V call is TRBV21-1, the J call TRBJ1-6; the table's D gene call, TRBD1, was not cross checked with the DNA. TRBV21-1 is flagged as a pseudogene. This CDR3 has 14 residues. CDR3 bases: TGTGCCAGCCCTGAAGTAGGGGCAGATTCACCCCTCCACTTT. This sequence encodes CASPEVGADSPLHF.

V is TRBV5-4 and J is TRBJ2-7; D might be TRBD2 (5 bases). This CDR3 region has 13 residues. Germline CDR1 and CDR2: SGHNT and YYREEE (reference sequence). The V end lost 2 bases, the J end lost 2 bases, and 8 bases lay between the germline ends. Written as DNA, the CDR3 is TGTGCCAGCAGCTTCGGGGAGACCTACGAGCAGTACTTC. This gives the protein CASSFGETYEQYF.

The DNA for the CDR3 is TGTGCCAGCAGCTTCCTTACCAGACGGATCCGGGACTACGAGCAGTACTTC. Protein: CASSFLTRRIRDYEQYF. This chain uses TRBV5-6 with TRBJ2-7; a possible D gene is TRBD2 (5 bases). The CDR3 covers 17 residues. Trimming took 2 bases from V and 3 from J, leaving 21 bases between them. CDR1 is SGHDT, CDR2 YYEEEE, per germline.

The chain uses TRBV10-3 and TRBJ1-2; the D gene is possibly TRBD1 (5 bases). The CDR3 covers 14 residues. The V gene's germline CDR1 is ENHRY and CDR2 SYGVKD. With 2 bases removed from V and 2 bases from J, the gap between germline ends came to 9 bases. CDR3 sequence reads: CAISELQGNYGYTF. CDR3 nucleotide sequence: TGTGCCATCAGTGAGCTGCAGGGAAACTATGGCTACACCTTC.

This clone was picked up one time. The chain employs TRBV11-3 and TRBJ2-2, with 16 bases fitting TRBD2. From germline, CDR1 is SGHNT and CDR2 YENEEA. The CDR3 loop spans 18 amino acids. J gave up 4 bases and V 8 bases, and 10 bases lay outside the gene matches. CDR3 DNA: TGTGCCAGCCGGAAGGGACTAGCGGGAGGGCCATTCACCGGGGAGCTGTTTTTT. Protein product: CASRKGLAGGPFTGELFF.

The genes are TRBV2 and TRBJ2-3, with 9 positions matching TRBD2. The V and J ends lost 8 bases and 7 bases, in that order; junction bases with no gene match: 22. Per germline, CDR1 SNHLY and CDR2 FYNNEI. The CDR3 is made up of 18 amino acids. Here the CDR3 DNA reads TGTGCCAGCGGAGTGTGGAGGGGGCTAGCGGGAAACGCAAATACGCAGTATTTT. It yields the protein CASGVWRGLAGNANTQYF.

The chain joins TRBV27 to TRBJ2-3, with a possible D match to TRBD1 (6 bases). The germline V gene encodes CDR1 MNHEY and CDR2 SMNVEV (reference sequence). The V and J ends lost 5 bases and 4 bases respectively, with 19 bases between them. The CDR3 covers 16 residues. The chain's CDR3 is CASSPDQGWLADTQYF. CDR3 DNA: TGTGCCAGCAGTCCCGACCAGGGGTGGTTGGCAGATACGCAGTATTTT.

The chain joins TRBV6-4 to TRBJ2-3; 14 nucleotides match TRBD2. Germline V gene lookup returns CDR1 MRHNA and CDR2 SNTAGT. The CDR3 has 16 amino acids. V shed 4 bases, J shed 4 bases, and the junction held 4 bases outside the gene matches. CDR3 amino acids: CASSASTSGGADTQYF. The CDR3 DNA reads TGTGCCAGCAGTGCCTCGACTAGCGGGGGGGCAGATACGCAGTATTTT.

The genes are TRBV6-5 and TRBJ2-5; 8 bases are a match to TRBD2. V lost 2 bases, J lost 5 bases, and 10 bases stayed unmatched. This CDR3 is built from 16 residues. Per germline, CDR1 MNHEY and CDR2 SVGAGI. In DNA, the CDR3 is TGTGCCAGCAGTTACATGACGGGAGGGTCTGACGAGACCCAGTACTTC. Its translation: CASSYMTGGSDETQYF.

V is TRBV5-1 and J is TRBJ1-1, with 7 bases matching TRBD1. Germline values: CDR1 SGHRS, CDR2 YFSETQ. V was clipped by 0 bases and J by 2 bases; unmatched bases: 4. This CDR3 has 15 residues. This CDR3 reads CASSLAGGRNTEAFF. The CDR3 nucleotides read TGCGCCAGCAGCTTGGCAGGGGGGCGAAACACTGAAGCTTTCTTT.

This sequence joins TRBV6-6 and TRBJ2-2; either TRBD1 or TRBD2 may fit D (6 bases each). The germline V and J ends were trimmed by 5 bases and 3 bases, with 13 bases remaining between them. The length of the CDR3 is 15 residues. Germline CDR1 and CDR2: MNHNY and SVGAGI (reference sequence). CDR3 protein: CASSTRGPDTGELFF. CDR3 coding DNA: TGTGCCAGCAGTACCCGGGGGCCGGACACCGGGGAGCTGTTTTTT.

This clone was found once. The genes are TRBV12-5 and TRBJ2-3; no clear D gene. CDR1 LGHNT and CDR2 FRNRAP come from the germline V gene. The CDR3 has 13 residues. Trimming removed 6 bases at V and 6 bases at J, with 13 bases between. The CDR3 here is CASGPARPDTQYF. Written as DNA, the CDR3 is TGTGCTAGTGGCCCCGCGAGGCCGGATACGCAGTATTTT.